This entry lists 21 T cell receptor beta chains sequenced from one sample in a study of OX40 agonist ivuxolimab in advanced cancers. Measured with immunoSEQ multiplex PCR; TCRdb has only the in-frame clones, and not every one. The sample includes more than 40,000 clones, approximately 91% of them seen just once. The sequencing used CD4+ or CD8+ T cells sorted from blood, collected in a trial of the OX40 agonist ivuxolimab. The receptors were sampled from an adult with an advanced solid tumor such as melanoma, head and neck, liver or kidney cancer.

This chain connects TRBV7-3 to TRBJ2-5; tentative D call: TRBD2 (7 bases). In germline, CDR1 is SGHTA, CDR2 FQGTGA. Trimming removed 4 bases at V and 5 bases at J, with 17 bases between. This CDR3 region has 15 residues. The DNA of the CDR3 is TGTGCCAGCAGCTCCCGGGCGGGGGCGGTTGAGACCCAGTACTTC. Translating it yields CASSSRAGAVETQYF.

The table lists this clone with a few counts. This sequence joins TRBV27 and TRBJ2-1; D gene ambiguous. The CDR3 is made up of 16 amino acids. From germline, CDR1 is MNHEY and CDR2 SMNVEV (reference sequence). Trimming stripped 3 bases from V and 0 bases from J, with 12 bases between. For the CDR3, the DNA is TGTGCCAGCAGTTTGGGATACTCGCGCTCCTACAATGAGCAGTTCTTC. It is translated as CASSLGYSRSYNEQFF.

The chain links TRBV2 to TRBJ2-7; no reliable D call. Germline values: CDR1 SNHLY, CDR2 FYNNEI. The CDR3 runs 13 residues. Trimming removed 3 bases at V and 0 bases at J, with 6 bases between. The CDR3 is CASSETLSYEQYF. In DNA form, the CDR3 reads TGTGCCAGCAGTGAGACCCTCTCCTACGAGCAGTACTTC.

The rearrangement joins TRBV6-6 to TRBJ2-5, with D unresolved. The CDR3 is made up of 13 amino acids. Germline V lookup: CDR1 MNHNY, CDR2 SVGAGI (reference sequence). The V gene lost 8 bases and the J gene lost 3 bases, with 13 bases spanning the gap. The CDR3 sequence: CASSRTEEETQYF. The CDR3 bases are TGTGCCAGCTCCCGGACCGAGGAAGAGACCCAGTACTTC.

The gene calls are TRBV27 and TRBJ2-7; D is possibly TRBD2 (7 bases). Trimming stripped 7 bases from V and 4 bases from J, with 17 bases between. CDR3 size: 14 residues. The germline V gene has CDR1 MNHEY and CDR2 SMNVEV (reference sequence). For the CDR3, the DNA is TGTGCCAGCACCCCTCGCGGGGGCAGGTACGAGCAGTACTTC. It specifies CASTPRGGRYEQYF.

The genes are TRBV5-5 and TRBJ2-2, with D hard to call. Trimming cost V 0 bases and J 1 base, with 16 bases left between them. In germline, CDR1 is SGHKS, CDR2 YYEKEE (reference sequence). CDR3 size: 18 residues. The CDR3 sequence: CASSLVLQRGLNTGELFF. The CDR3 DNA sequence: TGTGCCAGCAGCTTGGTCCTACAGAGAGGATTGAACACCGGGGAGCTGTTTTTT.

CDR3 region: CASSSLRGHTEAFF. The CDR3 DNA sequence: TGTGCCAGCAGTTCCCTCAGGGGGCACACTGAAGCTTTCTTT. The rearrangement links TRBV11-2 to TRBJ1-1; 8 bases align to TRBD1. The V gene's germline CDR1 is SGHAT and CDR2 FQNNGV. Trimming cost V 6 bases and J 3 bases; bases outside gene matches: 6. This CDR3 contains 14 residues. Drawing the rest from reference TRBV11-2 and TRBJ1-1, the complete variable domain is EAGVAQSPRYKIIEKRQSVAFWCNPISGHATLYWYQQILGQGPKLLIQFQNNGVVDDSQLPKDRFSAERLKGVDSTLKIQPAKLEDSAVYLCASSSLRGHTEAFFGQGTRLTVV.

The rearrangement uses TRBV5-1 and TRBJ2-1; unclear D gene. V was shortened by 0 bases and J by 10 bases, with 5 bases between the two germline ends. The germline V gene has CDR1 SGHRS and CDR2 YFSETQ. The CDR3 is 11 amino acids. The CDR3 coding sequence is TGCGCCAGCAGCTTGGAAAGGGAGCAGTTCTTC. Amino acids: CASSLEREQFF.

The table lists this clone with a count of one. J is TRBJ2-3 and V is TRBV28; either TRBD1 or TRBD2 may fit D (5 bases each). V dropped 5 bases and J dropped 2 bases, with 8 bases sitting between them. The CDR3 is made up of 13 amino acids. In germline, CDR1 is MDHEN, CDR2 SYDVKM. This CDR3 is CASSRDPTDTQYF. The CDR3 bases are TGTGCCAGCAGTCGGGACCCCACAGATACGCAGTATTTT.

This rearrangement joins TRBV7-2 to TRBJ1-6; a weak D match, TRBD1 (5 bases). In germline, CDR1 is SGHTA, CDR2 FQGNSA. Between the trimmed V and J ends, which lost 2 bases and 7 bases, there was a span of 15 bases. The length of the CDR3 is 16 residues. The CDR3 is CASSLRGATPNSPLHF. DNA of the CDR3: TGTGCCAGCAGCTTAAGGGGAGCGACCCCCAATTCACCCCTCCACTTT.

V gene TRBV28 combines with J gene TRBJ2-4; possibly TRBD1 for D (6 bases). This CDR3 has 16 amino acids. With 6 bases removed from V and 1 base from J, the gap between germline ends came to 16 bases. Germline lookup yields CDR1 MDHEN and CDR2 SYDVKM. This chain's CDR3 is CASSPWQDRAKNIQYF. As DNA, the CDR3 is TGTGCCAGCAGCCCGTGGCAAGACAGGGCCAAAAACATTCAGTACTTC.

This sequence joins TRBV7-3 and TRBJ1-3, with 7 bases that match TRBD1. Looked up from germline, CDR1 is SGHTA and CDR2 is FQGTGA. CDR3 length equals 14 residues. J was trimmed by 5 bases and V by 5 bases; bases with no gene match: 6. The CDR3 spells CASSTQGGRNTIYF. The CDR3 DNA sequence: TGTGCCAGCAGCACCCAGGGGGGGAGAAACACCATATATTTT.

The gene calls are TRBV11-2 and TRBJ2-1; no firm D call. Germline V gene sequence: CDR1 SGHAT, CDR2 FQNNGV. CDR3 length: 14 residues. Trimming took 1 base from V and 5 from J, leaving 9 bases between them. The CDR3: CASSLVLRDNEQFF. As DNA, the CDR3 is TGTGCCAGCAGCTTAGTATTGCGAGACAATGAGCAGTTCTTC.

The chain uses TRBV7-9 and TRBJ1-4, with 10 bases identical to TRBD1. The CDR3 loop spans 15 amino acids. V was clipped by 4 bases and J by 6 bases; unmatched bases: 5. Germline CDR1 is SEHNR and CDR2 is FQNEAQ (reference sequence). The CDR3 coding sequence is TGTGCCAGCAGCTCACTGACAGGGGGCCATGAAAAACTGTTTTTT. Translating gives CASSSLTGGHEKLFF.

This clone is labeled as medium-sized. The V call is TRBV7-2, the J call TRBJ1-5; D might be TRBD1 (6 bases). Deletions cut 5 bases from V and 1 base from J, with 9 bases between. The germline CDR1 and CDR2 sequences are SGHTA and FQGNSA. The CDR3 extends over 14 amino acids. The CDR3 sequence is CASSPGESNQPQHF. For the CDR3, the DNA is TGTGCCAGCAGCCCAGGGGAAAGCAATCAGCCCCAGCATTTT.

The DNA of the CDR3 is TGTGCCAGTACACTAGGTAGCACAGATACGCAGTATTTT. Its protein is CASTLGSTDTQYF. This sequence joins TRBV28 and TRBJ2-3; the D gene is possibly TRBD2 (5 bases). Germline V gene lookup returns CDR1 MDHEN and CDR2 SYDVKM. The CDR3 is 13 amino acids. The germline V and J ends were trimmed by 9 bases and 0 bases, with 10 bases remaining between them. The whole variable domain, remainder taken from reference TRBV28 and TRBJ2-3, is DVKVTQSSRYLVKRTGEKVFLECVQDMDHENMFWYRQDPGLGLRLIYFSYDVKMKEKGDIPEGYSVSREKKERFSLILESASTNQTSMYLCASTLGSTDTQYFGPGTRLTVL.

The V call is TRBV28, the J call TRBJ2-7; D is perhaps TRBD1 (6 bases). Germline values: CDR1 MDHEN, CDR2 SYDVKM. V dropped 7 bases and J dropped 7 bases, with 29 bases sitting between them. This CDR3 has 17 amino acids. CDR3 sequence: CASNILGYRDGRREQYF. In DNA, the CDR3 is TGTGCCAGCAACATTTTGGGATACAGGGATGGTAGGCGAGAGCAGTACTTC.

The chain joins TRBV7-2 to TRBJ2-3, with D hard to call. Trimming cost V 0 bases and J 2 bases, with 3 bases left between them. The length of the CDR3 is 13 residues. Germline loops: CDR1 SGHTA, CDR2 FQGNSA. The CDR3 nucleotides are TGTGCCAGCAGCTTAGCCGTCACAGATACGCAGTATTTT. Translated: CASSLAVTDTQYF.

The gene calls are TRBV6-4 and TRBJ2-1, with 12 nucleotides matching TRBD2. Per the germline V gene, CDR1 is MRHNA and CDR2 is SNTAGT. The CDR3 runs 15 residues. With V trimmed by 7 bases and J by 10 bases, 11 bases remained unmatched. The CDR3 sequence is CASTSTSGGITEQFF. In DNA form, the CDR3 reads TGTGCCAGCACTTCGACTAGCGGGGGCATAACCGAGCAGTTCTTC.

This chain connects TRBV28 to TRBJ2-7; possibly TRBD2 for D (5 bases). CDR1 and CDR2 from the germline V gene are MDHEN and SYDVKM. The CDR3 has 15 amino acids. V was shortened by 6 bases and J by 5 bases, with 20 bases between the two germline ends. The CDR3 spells CASSSPAGAGDEQYF. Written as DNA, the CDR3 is TGTGCCAGCAGCTCGCCGGCGGGTGCCGGGGACGAGCAGTACTTC.

The CDR3 sequence is CASRKREGRGETQYF. The CDR3 coding sequence is TGTGCCAGCAGGAAGCGGGAGGGCCGGGGGGAGACCCAGTACTTC. V gene TRBV2 combines with J gene TRBJ2-5; 10 bases align to TRBD2. The germline CDR1 and CDR2 sequences are SNHLY and FYNNEI. The CDR3 is made up of 15 amino acids. J was trimmed by 5 bases and V by 6 bases; bases with no gene match: 9.